The 9 T cell receptor beta chains given below trace back to one sample, sequenced in a study of identical twins. TCRdb ran MiXCR on the 5' RACE reads and lists one entry per CDR3 protein. The sample consists of 1.5 million or so distinct CDR3 sequences, less than 35% of them appearing once. Sequenced: cord blood. The source is a newborn girl in good health.

This clonotype was observed a handful of times. The V and J genes are TRBV12-3 or TRBV12-4 and TRBJ2-7; 8 bases fit TRBD2. There are 15 residues in the CDR3. J was trimmed by 2 bases and V by 3 bases; bases with no gene match: 6. The CDR3, as DNA: TGTGCCAGCAGTTTCTATCTAGCGGGTACCTACGAGCAGTACTTC. Encoded protein: CASSFYLAGTYEQYF.

The chain employs TRBV20-1 and TRBJ2-3, with 9 bases fitting TRBD2. The germline V gene encodes CDR1 DFQATT and CDR2 SNEGSKA (reference sequence). V trimming: 0 bases; J trimming: 0 bases; junction bases outside the gene matches: 7. There are 17 residues in the CDR3. CDR3 bases: TGCAGTGCTAGAGATATTACCGGACTAGCGAGCACAGATACGCAGTATTTT. Translating gives CSARDITGLASTDTQYF.

This clonotype was seen only a few times. The genes are TRBV12-3 or TRBV12-4 and TRBJ2-5, with a possible D match to TRBD2 (6 bases). The length of the CDR3 is 14 residues. V lost 3 bases and J lost 6, with 14 bases in between. In nucleotides, the CDR3 is TGTGCCAGCAGTTTCCCCCAGACTAGGAAGACCCAGTACTTC. Its translation is CASSFPQTRKTQYF.

This clonotype showed up many times. This chain links TRBV4-2 with TRBJ2-7, with unresolved D. Trimming shortened V by 5 bases and J by 5 bases, and 10 bases separated the two germline ends. This CDR3 contains 12 residues. Germline lookup yields CDR1 LGHNA and CDR2 YNFKEQ. This CDR3 is CASSAWGNEQYF. DNA for the CDR3: TGTGCCAGCAGCGCTTGGGGAAACGAGCAGTACTTC.

The chain has TRBV27 and TRBJ1-5; no clear D gene. The CDR3 is made up of 16 amino acids. Trimming shortened V by 6 bases and J by 2 bases, and 17 bases separated the two germline ends. The germline V gene encodes CDR1 MNHEY and CDR2 SMNVEV (reference sequence). This CDR3 reads CASRLIGEGRNQPQHF. The DNA of the CDR3 is TGTGCCAGCAGATTAATTGGGGAAGGGCGCAATCAGCCCCAGCATTTT.

The chain is built from TRBV2 and TRBJ2-3, with 7 bases aligning to TRBD1. The CDR3 consists of 14 residues. J gave up 1 base and V 9 bases, and 7 bases lay outside the gene matches. Looked up from germline, CDR1 is SNHLY and CDR2 is FYNNEI. CDR3 nucleotides: TGTGCCAGGAAAGAGGGGGCCGGCACAGATACGCAGTATTTT. The encoded protein is CARKEGAGTDTQYF. Complete variable domain (other parts from reference TRBV2 and TRBJ2-3): EPEVTQTPSHQVTQMGQEVILRCVPISNHLYFYWYRQILGQKVEFLVSFYNNEISEKSEIFDDQFSVERPDGSNFTLKIRSTKLEDSAMYFCARKEGAGTDTQYFGPGTRLTVL.

The genes are TRBV7-2 and TRBJ2-1; 12 bases fit TRBD2. With 3 bases clipped from V and 4 bases from J, the junction kept 10 bases outside the gene matches. CDR3 length equals 18 residues. CDR1 is SGHTA, CDR2 FQGNSA, per germline. The CDR3 reads CASSFGLAGGPLYNEQFF. The DNA for the CDR3 is TGTGCCAGCAGCTTTGGGCTAGCGGGAGGGCCTTTGTACAATGAGCAGTTCTTC. Complete variable domain (other parts from reference TRBV7-2 and TRBJ2-1): GAGVSQSPSNKVTEKGKDVELRCDPISGHTALYWYRQSLGQGLEFLIYFQGNSAPDKSGLPSDRFSAERTGGSVSTLTIQRTQQEDSAVYLCASSFGLAGGPLYNEQFFGPGTRLTVL.

The V and J genes are TRBV25-1 and TRBJ2-5, with 8 bases aligning to TRBD2. The J call may be wrong; the DNA end is better matched by TRBJ2-7. Germline V lookup: CDR1 MGHDK, CDR2 SYGVNS. The CDR3 extends over 14 amino acids. CDR3 sequence reads: CASQHGGAHYEQYF. The CDR3 DNA follows: TGTGCCAGCCAACACGGGGGGGCCCACTACGAGCAGTACTTC.

Worth noting for this clonotype: A much larger clone lies a single base off, so this may be a read error. The genes are TRBV10-3 and TRBJ2-3; D possibly corresponds to TRBD2 (5 bases). Trimming removed 5 bases from V and 0 bases from J, with 9 bases in between. From germline, CDR1 is ENHRY and CDR2 SYGVKD. This CDR3 has 14 amino acids. CDR3 bases: TGTGCCATCAGTCGGAGGAGTAGCACAGATACGCAGTATTTT. This codes for CAISRRSSTDTQYF.